The TCR beta chain described here comes from a study of vaccination effects on CD4 cells after COVID-19. Regarding the study as a whole: Marked clonal contraction was seen late after vaccination (in both infection- and vaccine-induced clones).

Having been cultured for around nine days, the cells underwent CD4+ T cell isolation. Days 3 and 7 were when half the medium was replaced with IL-2 medium. Points on this clone: The antigen remains undetermined.

Libraries were prepared by immunoSEQ multiplex PCR; TCRdb keeps only in-frame clonotypes and omits some of them. The data show 50,000 to 60,000 clones, about 83% seen once. J was trimmed by 4 bases and V by 4 bases; bases with no gene match: 7. CDR3 length equals 16 residues. From germline, CDR1 is SGHNT and CDR2 YYREEE (reference sequence). The chain joins TRBV5-4 to TRBJ2-4, with TRBD2 identical over 11 bases. Material: CD4+ T cells from PBMCs cultured without peptide, obtained before COVID-19 vaccination. The TCR sequence derives from a human donor who received a COVID-19 vaccine. DNA for the CDR3: TGTGCCAGCAGCCCGACTAGCGGGGTAGTTAAAAACATTCAGTACTTC. Translation gives CASSPTSGVVKNIQYF.